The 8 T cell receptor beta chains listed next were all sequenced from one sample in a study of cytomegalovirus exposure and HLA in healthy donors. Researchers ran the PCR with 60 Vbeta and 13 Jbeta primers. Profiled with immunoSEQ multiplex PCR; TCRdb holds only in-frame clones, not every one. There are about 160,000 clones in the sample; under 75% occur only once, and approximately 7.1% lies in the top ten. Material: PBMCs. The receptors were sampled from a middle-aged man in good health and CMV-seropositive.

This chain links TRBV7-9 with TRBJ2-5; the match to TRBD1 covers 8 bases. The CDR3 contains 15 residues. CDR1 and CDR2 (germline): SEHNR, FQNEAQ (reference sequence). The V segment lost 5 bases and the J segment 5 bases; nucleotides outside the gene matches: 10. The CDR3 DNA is TGTGCCAGCAGCGCGTTGCAGGGGGCGGGGGAGACCCAGTACTTC. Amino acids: CASSALQGAGETQYF.

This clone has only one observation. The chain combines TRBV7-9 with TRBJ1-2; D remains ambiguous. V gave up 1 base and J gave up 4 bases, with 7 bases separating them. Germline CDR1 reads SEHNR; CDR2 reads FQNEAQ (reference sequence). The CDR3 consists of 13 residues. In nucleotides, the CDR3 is TGTGCCAGCAGCTTAGTCCCGGTCTATGGCTACACCTTC. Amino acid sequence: CASSLVPVYGYTF. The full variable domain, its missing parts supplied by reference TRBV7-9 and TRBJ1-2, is DTGVSQNPRHKITKRGQNVTFRCDPISEHNRLYWYRQTLGQGPEFLTYFQNEAQLEKSRLLSDRFSAERPKGSFSTLEIQRTEQGDSAMYLCASSLVPVYGYTFGSGTRLTVV.

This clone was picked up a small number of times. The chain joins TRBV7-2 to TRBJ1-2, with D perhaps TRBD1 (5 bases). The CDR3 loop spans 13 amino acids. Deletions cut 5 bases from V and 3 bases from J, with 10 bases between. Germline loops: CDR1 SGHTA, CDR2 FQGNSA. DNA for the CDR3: TGTGCCAGCAGCCAGACAGTGTACTATGGCTACACCTTC. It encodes CASSQTVYYGYTF.

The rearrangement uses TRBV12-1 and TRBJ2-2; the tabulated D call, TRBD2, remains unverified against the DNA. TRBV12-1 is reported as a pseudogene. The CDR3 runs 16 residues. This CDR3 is CASSTSTSGDTGELFF. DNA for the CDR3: TGTGCCAGCAGCACTTCGACTAGTGGGGACACCGGGGAGCTGTTTTTT.

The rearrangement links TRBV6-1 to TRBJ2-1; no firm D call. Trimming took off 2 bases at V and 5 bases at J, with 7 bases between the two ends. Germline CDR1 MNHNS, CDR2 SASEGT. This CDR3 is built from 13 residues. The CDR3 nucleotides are TGTGCCAGCAGTGAAACACAGCACAATGAGCAGTTCTTC. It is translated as CASSETQHNEQFF.

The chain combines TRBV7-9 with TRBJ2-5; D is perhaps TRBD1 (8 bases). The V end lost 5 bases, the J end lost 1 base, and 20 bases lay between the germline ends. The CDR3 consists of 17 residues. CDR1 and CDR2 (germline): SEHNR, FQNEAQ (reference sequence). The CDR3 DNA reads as TGTGCCAGCAGCCTCGGACAGGGAGGGATGCTCCAAGAGACCCAGTACTTC. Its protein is CASSLGQGGMLQETQYF.

The CDR3 here is CASRNQQGPGELFF. The CDR3 DNA follows: TGCGCCAGCAGGAATCAACAGGGTCCCGGGGAGCTGTTTTTT. This chain joins TRBV5-1 and TRBJ2-2, with D perhaps TRBD1 (6 bases). The CDR3 runs to 14 residues. Germline CDR1 is SGHRS and CDR2 is YFSETQ. Trimming removed 5 bases at V and 6 bases at J, with 14 bases between.

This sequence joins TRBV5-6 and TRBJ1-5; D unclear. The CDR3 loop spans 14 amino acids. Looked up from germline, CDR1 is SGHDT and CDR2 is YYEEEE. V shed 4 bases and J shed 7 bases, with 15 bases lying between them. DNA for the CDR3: TGTGCCAGCAGCCTAGGCACGTCCCAACAGCCCCAGCATTTT. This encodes CASSLGTSQQPQHF.